Each of the 3 T cell receptor beta chains below was sequenced from the same sample in a study of cytomegalovirus exposure and HLA in healthy donors. This PCR relied on a set of 60 Vbeta primers and 13 Jbeta primers. The method was immunoSEQ multiplex PCR; TCRdb's version includes in-frame clones alone and lacks a portion of them. The sample holds 120,000 or so clones, about four fifths seen once. Source material: PBMCs. The source of these receptors is a female donor in good health and CMV-seropositive.

J is TRBJ1-2 and V is TRBV6-5; 9 nucleotides line up with TRBD1. Germline-derived CDR1 and CDR2 are MNHEY and SVGAGI. With V trimmed by 2 bases and J by 7 bases, 8 bases remained unmatched. This CDR3 region has 15 residues. The CDR3 coding sequence is TGTGCCAGCAGTTACCCGCCGGGACAGGGTGGTGGCTACACCTTC. Amino acid sequence: CASSYPPGQGGGYTF.

The chain carries TRBV30 and TRBJ2-6, with a possible D match to TRBD2 (6 bases). CDR1 is GTSNPN and CDR2 is SVGIG in the germline V gene (reference sequence). Trimming pared 2 bases from V and 4 bases from J, leaving 12 bases between. The CDR3 consists of 15 residues. The CDR3 DNA reads as TGTGCCTGGAGTCGGGGACTGGGGGGGGCCAACGTCCTGACTTTC. This encodes CAWSRGLGGANVLTF.

This chain connects TRBV9 to TRBJ1-3; D is undetermined. There are 15 residues in the CDR3. The germline gives CDR1 SGDLS, CDR2 YYNGEE. V gave up 3 bases and J gave up 4 bases, with 14 bases separating them. CDR3 sequence: CASSDGLPNGNTIYF. As DNA, the CDR3 is TGTGCCAGCAGCGATGGACTCCCTAACGGAAACACCATATATTTT.